The 2 T cell receptor beta chains listed next were all sequenced from one sample in a study of CD8+ T cells in alopecia areata. This sample's treatment: oral pan-JAK inhibitor, 5-10 mg twice daily. In each case, RNA was isolated and then reverse transcribed into cDNA as the sequencing template. Data came from immunoSEQ multiplex PCR; TCRdb stores just in-frame clones and leaves some out. This table has 200,000 to 250,000 clones, 43% appearing once. The material sequenced was CD4+ T cells sorted from blood, taken at approximately week 39, from a patient treated with tofacitinib. These receptors were collected from a human donor with alopecia areata.

This clone was counted only a few times. The V and J genes are TRBV5-4 and TRBJ1-5; weak D call: TRBD1 (6 bases). Trimming took off 0 bases at V and 1 base at J, with 14 bases between the two ends. There are 17 residues in the CDR3. Germline loops: CDR1 SGHNT, CDR2 YYREEE (reference sequence). For the CDR3, the DNA is TGTGCCAGCAGCTTGGATCTGACAGGAATAAGCAATCAGCCCCAGCATTTT. Residues: CASSLDLTGISNQPQHF.

The V call is TRBV4-3, the J call TRBJ2-3; TRBD2 might be the D (5 bases). With 1 base removed from V and 6 bases from J, the gap between germline ends came to 14 bases. Germline-derived CDR1 and CDR2 are LGHNA and YSLEER. This CDR3 is built from 15 residues. Here the CDR3 DNA reads TGCGCCAGCAGCCAAGCGGGCGGAGGCATGGATACGCAGTATTTT. It yields the protein CASSQAGGGMDTQYF.